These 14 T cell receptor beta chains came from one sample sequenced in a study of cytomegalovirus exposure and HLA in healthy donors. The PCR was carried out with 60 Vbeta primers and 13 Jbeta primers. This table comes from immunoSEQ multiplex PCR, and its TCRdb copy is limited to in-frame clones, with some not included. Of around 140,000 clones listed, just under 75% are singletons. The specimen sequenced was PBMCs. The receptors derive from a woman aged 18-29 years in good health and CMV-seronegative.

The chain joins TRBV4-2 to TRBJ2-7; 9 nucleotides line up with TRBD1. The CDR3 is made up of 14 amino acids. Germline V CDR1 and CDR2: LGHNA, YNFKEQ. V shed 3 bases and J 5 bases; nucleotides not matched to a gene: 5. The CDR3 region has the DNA TGTGCCAGCAGCCACCGGGACAGGGACCACGAGCAGTACTTC. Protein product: CASSHRDRDHEQYF.

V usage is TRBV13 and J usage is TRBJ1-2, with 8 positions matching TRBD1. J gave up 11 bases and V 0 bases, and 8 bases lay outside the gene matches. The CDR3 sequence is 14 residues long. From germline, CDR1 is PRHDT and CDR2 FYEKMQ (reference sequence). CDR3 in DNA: TGTGCCAGCAGCTTAGGGGACAGGGCCTTGGATTACACCTTC. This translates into CASSLGDRALDYTF.

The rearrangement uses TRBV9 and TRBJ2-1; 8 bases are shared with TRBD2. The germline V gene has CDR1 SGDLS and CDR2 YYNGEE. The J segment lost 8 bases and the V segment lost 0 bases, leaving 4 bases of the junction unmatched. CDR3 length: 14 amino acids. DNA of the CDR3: TGTGCCAGCAGCGTAGAACCACTAGCGGATGAGCAGTTCTTC. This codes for CASSVEPLADEQFF.

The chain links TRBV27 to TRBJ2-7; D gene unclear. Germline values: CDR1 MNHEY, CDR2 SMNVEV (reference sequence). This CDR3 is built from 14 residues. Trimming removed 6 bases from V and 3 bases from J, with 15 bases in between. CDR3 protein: CASSSHGRNYEQYV. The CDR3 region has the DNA TGTGCCAGCAGCTCCCATGGCCGCAACTACGAGCAGTACGTC.

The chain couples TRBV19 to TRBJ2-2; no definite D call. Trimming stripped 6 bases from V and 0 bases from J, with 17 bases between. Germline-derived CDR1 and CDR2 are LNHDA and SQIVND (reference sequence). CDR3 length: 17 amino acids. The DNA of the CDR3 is TGTGCCAGTAGGTCTGTAGGAGCGTACGCGAACACCGGGGAGCTGTTTTTT. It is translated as CASRSVGAYANTGELFF.

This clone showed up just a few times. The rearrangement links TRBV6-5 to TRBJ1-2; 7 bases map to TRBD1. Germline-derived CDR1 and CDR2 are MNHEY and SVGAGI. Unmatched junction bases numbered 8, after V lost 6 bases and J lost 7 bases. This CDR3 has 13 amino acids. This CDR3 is CASRRQGSVGYTF. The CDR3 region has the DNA TGTGCCAGCAGGCGACAGGGTTCGGTTGGCTACACCTTC.

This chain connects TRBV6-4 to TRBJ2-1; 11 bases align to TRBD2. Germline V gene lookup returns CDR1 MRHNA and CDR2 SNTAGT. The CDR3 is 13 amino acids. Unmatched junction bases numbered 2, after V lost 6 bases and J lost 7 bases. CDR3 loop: CASRASGRNEQFF. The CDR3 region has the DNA TGTGCCAGCAGGGCTAGCGGGAGGAATGAGCAGTTCTTC.

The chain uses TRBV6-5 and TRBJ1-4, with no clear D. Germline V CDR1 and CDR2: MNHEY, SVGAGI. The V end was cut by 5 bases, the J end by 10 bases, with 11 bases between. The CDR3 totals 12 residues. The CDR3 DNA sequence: TGTGCCAGCAGTATCACGGGAGGAAAACTGTTTTTT. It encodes CASSITGGKLFF.

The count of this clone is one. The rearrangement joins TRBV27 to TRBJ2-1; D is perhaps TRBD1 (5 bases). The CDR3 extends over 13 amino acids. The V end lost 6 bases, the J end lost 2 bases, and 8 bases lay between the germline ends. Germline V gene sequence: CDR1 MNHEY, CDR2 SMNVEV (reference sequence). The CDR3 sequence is CASRTATYNEQFF. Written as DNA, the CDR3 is TGTGCCAGCAGGACAGCGACCTACAATGAGCAGTTCTTC.

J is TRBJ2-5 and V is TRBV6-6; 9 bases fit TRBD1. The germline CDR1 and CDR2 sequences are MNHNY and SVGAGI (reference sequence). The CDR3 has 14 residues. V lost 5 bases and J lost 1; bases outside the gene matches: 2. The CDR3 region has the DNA TGTGCCAGCAGTCGGACAGGGGTCCAAGAGACCCAGTACTTC. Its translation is CASSRTGVQETQYF.

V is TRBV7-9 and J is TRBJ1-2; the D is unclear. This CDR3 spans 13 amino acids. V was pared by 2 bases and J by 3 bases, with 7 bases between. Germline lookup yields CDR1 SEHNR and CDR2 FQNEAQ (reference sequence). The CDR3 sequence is CASSLPLHYGYTF. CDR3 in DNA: TGTGCCAGCAGCTTACCGCTACACTATGGCTACACCTTC.

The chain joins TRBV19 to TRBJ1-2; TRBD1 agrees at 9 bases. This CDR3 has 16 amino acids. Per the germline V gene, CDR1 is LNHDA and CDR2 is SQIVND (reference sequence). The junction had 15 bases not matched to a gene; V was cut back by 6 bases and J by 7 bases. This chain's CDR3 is CASSPTPGQGASGYTF. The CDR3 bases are TGTGCCAGTAGCCCTACCCCGGGACAGGGAGCGAGTGGCTACACCTTC.

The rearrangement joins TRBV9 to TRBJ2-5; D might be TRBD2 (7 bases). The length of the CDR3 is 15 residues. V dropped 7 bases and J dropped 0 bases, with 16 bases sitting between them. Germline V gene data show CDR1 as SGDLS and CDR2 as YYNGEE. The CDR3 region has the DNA TGTGCCAGCTCGGGGAGGGCAGGGGACCAAGAGACCCAGTACTTC. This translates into CASSGRAGDQETQYF. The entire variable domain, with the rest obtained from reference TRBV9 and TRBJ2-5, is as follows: DSGVTQTPKHLITATGQRVTLRCSPRSGDLSVYWYQQSLDQGLQFLIQYYNGEERAKGNILERFSAQQFPDLHSELNLSSLELGDSALYFCASSGRAGDQETQYFGPGTRLLVL.

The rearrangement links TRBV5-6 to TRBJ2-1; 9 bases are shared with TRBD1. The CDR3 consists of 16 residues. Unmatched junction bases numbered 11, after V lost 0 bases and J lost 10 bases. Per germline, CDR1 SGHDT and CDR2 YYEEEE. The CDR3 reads CASSLVSGQGPIEQFF. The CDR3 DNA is TGTGCCAGCAGCTTGGTTTCGGGACAGGGACCGATAGAGCAGTTCTTC.